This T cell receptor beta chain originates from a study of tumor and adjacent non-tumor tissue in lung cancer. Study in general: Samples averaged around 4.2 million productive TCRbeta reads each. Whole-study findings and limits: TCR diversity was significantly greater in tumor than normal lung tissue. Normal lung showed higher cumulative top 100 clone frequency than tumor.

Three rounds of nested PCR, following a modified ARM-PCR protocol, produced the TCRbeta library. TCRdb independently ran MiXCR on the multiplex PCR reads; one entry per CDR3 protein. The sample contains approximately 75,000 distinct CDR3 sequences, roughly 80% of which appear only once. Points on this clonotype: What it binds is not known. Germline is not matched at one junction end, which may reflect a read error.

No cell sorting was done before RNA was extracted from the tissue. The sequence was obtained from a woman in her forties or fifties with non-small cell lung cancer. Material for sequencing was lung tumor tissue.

The CDR3 nucleotides read TGTGCCAGCAGTTCTCCTCAGGGACTAGTCTACAAGCAATACTTC. Translating gives CASSSPQGLVYKQYF. V usage is TRBV6-6 and J usage is TRBJ2-7; the match to TRBD2 covers 8 bases. The CDR3 has 15 amino acids. Germline CDR1 is MNHNY and CDR2 is SVGAGI (reference sequence).